This TCR beta chain was captured by sequencing in a study of shared clonotypes between healthy human individuals. About the research overall: Each donor had three CD4 naive, three CD4 memory, two CD8 naive and one CD8 memory plate. Study-wide findings and caveats: Rarefaction analysis demonstrated incomplete sorted-subset sequencing notwithstanding large depth. Relative to memory subsets, naive subsets generally showed larger estimated richness.

Trimming took off 8 bases at V and 0 bases at J, with 11 bases between the two ends. This CDR3 spans 13 amino acids. CDR1 SQVTM and CDR2 ANQGSEA come from the germline V gene. A note on this clone: Its antigen is still unknown.

Each cell subset's genomic DNA was divided evenly among several immunoSEQ plates. Generated by immunoSEQ multiplex PCR, the TCRdb table keeps only in-frame clones and is missing some. The sample contains 2 million to 2.5 million clones, about 94% of which appear only once. Naive CD8 cells lacked CD45RO, underwent positive selection for CCR7 and left out terminally differentiated effector memory CD45RA+ cells. Sequenced input: naive CD8+ T cells sorted from blood. The chain uses TRBV29-1 and TRBJ2-1, with D tentatively TRBD2 (5 bases). This TCR came from a man aged 18 to 29 in good health. CDR3 protein: CSLRGSSYNEQFF. The CDR3 DNA is TGCAGCCTGAGAGGGAGCTCCTACAATGAGCAGTTCTTC.